This T cell receptor beta chain was sequenced for a study of cytomegalovirus exposure and HLA in healthy donors. Primers included in the PCR were 60 Vbeta and 13 Jbeta primers. Repertoires were generated with immunoSEQ multiplex PCR, while TCRdb's copy carries only in-frame clones and drops some. The sample holds 140,000 to 150,000 clones; around 65% are singletons and the top ten take about 1.7%. V gave up 4 bases and J gave up 3 bases, with 17 bases separating them. Per the germline V gene, CDR1 is SGDLS and CDR2 is YYNGEE. CDR3 size: 15 residues. The chain joins TRBV9 to TRBJ2-7, with D possibly TRBD1 on 6 matching bases. Input material: PBMCs. This receptor was taken from a male donor in good health and CMV-seronegative. Here the CDR3 reads CASSPRDNRNYEQYF. The CDR3 DNA is TGTGCCAGCAGCCCCCGGGACAACCGAAACTACGAGCAGTACTTC.